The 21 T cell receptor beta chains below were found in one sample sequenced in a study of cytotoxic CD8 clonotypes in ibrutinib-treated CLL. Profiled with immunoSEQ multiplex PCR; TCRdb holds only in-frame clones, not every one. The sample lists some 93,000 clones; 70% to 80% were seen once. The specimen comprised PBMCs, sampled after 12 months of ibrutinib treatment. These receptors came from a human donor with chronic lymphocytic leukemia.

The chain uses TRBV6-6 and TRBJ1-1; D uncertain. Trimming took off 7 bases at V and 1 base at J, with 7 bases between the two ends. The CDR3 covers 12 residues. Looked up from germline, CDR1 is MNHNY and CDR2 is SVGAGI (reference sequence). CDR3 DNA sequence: TGTGCCAGCATTGTAGGGAACACTGAAGCTTTCTTT. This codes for CASIVGNTEAFF.

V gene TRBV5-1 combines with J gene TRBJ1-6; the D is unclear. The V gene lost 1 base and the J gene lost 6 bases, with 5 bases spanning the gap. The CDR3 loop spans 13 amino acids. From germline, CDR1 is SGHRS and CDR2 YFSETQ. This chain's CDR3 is CASSLTANSPLHF. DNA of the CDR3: TGCGCCAGCAGCTTGACGGCTAATTCACCCCTCCACTTT.

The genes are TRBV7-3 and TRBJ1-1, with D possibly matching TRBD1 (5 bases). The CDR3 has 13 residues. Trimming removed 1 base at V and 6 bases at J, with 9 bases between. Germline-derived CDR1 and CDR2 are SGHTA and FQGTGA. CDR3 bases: TGTGCCAGCAGCTTAAGTAGGGGATCTGAAGCTTTCTTT. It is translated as CASSLSRGSEAFF.

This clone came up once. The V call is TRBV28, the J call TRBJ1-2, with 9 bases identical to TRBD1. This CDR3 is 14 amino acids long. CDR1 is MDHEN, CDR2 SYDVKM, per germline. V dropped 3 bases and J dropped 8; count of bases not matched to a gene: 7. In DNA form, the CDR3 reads TGTGCCAGCAGTTTTGGGGGGACAGGGCAGGGCTACACCTTC. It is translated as CASSFGGTGQGYTF.

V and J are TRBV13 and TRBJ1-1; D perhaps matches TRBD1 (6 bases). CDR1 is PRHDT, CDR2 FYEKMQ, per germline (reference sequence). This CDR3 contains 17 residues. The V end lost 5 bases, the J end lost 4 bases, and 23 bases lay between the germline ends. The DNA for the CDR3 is TGTGCCAGCAGCCGAACCGGGGGGCAGGGCAGAAGCACTGAAGCTTTCTTT. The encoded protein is CASSRTGGQGRSTEAFF.

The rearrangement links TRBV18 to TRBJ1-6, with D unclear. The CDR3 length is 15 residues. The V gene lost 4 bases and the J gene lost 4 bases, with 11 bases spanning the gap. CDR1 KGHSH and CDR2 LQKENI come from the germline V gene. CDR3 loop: CASSREGRYNSPLHF. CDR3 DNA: TGTGCCAGCTCACGAGAGGGTCGGTATAATTCACCCCTCCACTTT. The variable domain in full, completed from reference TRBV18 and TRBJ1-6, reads NAGVMQNPRHLVRRRGQEARLRCSPMKGHSHVYWYRQLPEEGLKFMVYLQKENIIDESGMPKERFSAEFPKEGPSILRIQQVVRGDSAAYFCASSREGRYNSPLHFGNGTRLTVT.

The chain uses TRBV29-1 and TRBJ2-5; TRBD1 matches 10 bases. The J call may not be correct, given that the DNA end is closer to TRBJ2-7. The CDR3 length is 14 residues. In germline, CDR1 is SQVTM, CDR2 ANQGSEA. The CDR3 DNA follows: TGCAGCGCGAGAAGGGGGGACAGGGGTTACGAGCAGTACTTC. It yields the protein CSARRGDRGYEQYF.

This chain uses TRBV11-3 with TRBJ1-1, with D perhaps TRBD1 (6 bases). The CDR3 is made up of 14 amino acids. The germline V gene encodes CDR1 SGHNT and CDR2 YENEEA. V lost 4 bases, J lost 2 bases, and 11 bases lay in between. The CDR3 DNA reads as TGTGCCAGCAGCTCAGTACAGGGTAACACTGAAGCTTTCTTT. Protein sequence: CASSSVQGNTEAFF.

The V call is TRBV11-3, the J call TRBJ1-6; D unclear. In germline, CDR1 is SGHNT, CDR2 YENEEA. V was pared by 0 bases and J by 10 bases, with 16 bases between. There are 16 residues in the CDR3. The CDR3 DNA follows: TGTGCCAGCAGCTTAGAATTCGTTCATTCGGGATCACCCCTCCACTTT. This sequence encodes CASSLEFVHSGSPLHF.

The CDR3: CASRIQRLSYEQYF. CDR3 nucleotides: TGTGCCAGCAGGATACAACGGCTCTCCTACGAGCAGTACTTC. The rearrangement joins TRBV6-6 to TRBJ2-7; D gene ambiguous. Between the trimmed V and J ends, which lost 6 bases and 0 bases, there was a span of 12 bases. This CDR3 has 14 amino acids. CDR1 and CDR2 from the germline V gene are MNHNY and SVGAGI (reference sequence).

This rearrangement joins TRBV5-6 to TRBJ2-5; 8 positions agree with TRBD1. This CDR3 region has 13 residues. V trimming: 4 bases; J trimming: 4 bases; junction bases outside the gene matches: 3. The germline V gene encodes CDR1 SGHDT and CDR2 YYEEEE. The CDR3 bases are TGTGCCAGCAGCGGCGGACAGGGAGAGACCCAGTACTTC. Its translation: CASSGGQGETQYF.

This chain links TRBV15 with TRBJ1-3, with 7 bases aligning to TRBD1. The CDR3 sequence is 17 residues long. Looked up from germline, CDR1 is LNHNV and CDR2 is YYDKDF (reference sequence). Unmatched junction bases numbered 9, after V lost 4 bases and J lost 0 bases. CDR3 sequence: CATSTGQVPISGNTIYF. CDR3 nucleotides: TGTGCCACCAGCACTGGACAGGTACCGATCTCTGGAAACACCATATATTTT.

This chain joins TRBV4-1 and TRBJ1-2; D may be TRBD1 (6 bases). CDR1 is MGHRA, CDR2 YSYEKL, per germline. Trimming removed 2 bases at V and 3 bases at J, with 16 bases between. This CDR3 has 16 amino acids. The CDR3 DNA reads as TGCGCCAGCAGCCAACAGAAAAGGGGGGCGGACTATGGCTACACCTTC. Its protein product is CASSQQKRGADYGYTF.

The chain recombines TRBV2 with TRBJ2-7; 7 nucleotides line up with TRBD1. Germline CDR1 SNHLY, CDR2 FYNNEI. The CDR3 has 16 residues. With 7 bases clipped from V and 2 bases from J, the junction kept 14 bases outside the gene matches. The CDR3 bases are TGTGCCAGCATGGCGGTCGACAGGGATAGCACCTACGAGCAGTACTTC. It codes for CASMAVDRDSTYEQYF.

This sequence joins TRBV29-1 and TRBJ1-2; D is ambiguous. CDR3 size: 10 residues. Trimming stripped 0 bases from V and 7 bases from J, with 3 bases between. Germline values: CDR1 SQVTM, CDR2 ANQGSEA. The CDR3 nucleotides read TGCAGCGTTGAAGAGGGTGGCTACACCTTC. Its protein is CSVEEGGYTF.

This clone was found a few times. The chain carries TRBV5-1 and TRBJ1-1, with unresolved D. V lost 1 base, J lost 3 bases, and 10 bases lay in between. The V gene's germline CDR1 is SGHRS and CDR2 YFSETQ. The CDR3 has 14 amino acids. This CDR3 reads CASSLLVGDTEAFF. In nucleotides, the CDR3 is TGCGCCAGCAGCTTGCTCGTCGGTGACACTGAAGCTTTCTTT.

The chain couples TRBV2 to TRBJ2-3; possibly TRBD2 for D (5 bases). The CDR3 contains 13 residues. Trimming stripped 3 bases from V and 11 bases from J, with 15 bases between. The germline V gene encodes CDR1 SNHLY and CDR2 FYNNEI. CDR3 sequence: CASSEGGGLGQYF. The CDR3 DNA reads TGTGCCAGCAGTGAGGGTGGTGGACTTGGGCAGTATTTT.

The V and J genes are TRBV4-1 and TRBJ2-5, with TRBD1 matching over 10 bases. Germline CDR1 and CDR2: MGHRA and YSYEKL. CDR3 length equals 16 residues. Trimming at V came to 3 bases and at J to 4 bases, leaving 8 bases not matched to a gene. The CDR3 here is CASSQRSTGGIETQYF. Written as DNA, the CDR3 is TGCGCCAGCAGCCAGAGGTCGACAGGGGGCATAGAGACCCAGTACTTC.

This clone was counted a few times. The chain's CDR3 is CALIKGGGSYGYTF. The CDR3 DNA follows: TGTGCCCTCATAAAGGGGGGGGGAAGCTATGGCTACACCTTC. This chain connects TRBV30 to TRBJ1-2, with D perhaps TRBD1 (6 bases). Between the trimmed V and J ends, which lost 8 bases and 4 bases, there was a span of 20 bases. Per the germline V gene, CDR1 is GTSNPN and CDR2 is SVGIG (reference sequence). The CDR3 is made up of 14 amino acids.

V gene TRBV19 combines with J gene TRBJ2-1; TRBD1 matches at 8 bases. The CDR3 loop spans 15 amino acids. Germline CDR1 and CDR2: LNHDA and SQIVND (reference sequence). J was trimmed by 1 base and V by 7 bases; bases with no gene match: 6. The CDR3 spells CASTPRQGSYNEQFF. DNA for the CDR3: TGTGCCAGTACCCCACGACAGGGGTCCTACAATGAGCAGTTCTTC.

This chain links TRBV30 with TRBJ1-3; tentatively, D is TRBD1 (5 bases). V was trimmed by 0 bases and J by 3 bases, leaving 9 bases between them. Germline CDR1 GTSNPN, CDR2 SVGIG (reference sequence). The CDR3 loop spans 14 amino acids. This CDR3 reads CAWSVLGVGNTIYF. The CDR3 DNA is TGTGCCTGGAGTGTACTGGGGGTTGGAAACACCATATATTTT.